The clone carrying this T cell receptor (beta chain) was detected only a few times. At one of its ends the junction is not consistent with the germline gene, which may arise from a read error. CDR1 is LNHNV and CDR2 is YYDKDF in the germline V gene (reference sequence). This CDR3 is 18 amino acids long. Amplified TCR beta CDR3 regions came from RNA transcripts. TCR CDR3 regions were first amplified by RT-PCR with HTBI primers. Via MiXCR, TCRdb re-called the multiplex PCR reads, giving one row per CDR3 protein. This sample has around 300,000 distinct CDR3 sequences; around 14% occur once, and the top ten carry around 25%. The data originate from a study of T cells in Graves' hyperthyroidism and ophthalmopathy. Study-wide background: Pretreatment peripheral blood was obtained at initial diagnosis.

Diagnoses rested on clinical symptoms, serum thyroxine and TRAb, thyroid ultrasound and orbital computed tomography. The sequenced material came from blood. This chain links TRBV15 with TRBJ2-1; 9 positions agree with TRBD2. The sequence was collected from a woman aged 25 to 39 with Graves' hyperthyroidism. The CDR3 spells CATSRDQFTGTSYNEQFF. The CDR3 nucleotides read TGTGCCACCAGCAGAGATCAATTTACCGGGACTAGCTACAATGAGCAGTTCTTT.